This entry features one T cell receptor (beta chain) sequence. The antigen is unknown. The data were taken from a study of type 1 regulatory T cells. TCRdb re-called the reads through MiXCR, storing one row per CDR3 protein. The sample includes more than 50,000 distinct CDR3 sequences, 55% to 65% seen only once; the top ten take 1.8%. The ends were cut back, 0 bases at V and 6 bases at J, with 16 bases in the middle. This CDR3 comprises 16 residues. Looked up from germline, CDR1 is MGHRA and CDR2 is YSYEKL. The sample was cultured non-Tr1 T cells, either the whole culture or a sorted T cell fraction (not recorded which). The gene calls are TRBV4-1 and TRBJ2-3; D may correspond to TRBD1 or TRBD2 (5 bases each). The TCR originated in a human donor in good health. The CDR3 DNA reads TGCGCCAGCAGCCAAGACGGGGCCCGGACAACTGATACGCAGTATTTT. Amino acid sequence: CASSQDGARTTDTQYF.